This T cell receptor (beta chain) was retrieved from a study of T-cell reconstitution after alpha-beta-depleted transplantation in children. Study-wide results and limits: Hyperexpanded clones declined; after one year, newly produced T cells mostly supplied diversity. The study reportedly traced alpha-beta T cells about two months after transplant to several hundred expanded graft clones. There were some patients whose high TCRbeta diversity at day 60 came from surviving recipient T cells and thymic progenitors.

This clonotype has a handful of counts. Its antigen is undetermined. Preparation of the TCRbeta library was carried out with unique molecular identifiers. TCRdb redid the calling of the PCR reads with MiXCR, one entry per CDR3 protein. This table has about 980,000 distinct CDR3 sequences, about 26% appearing once. The clonotype was recovered from a boy under three years old who had a stem cell transplant for SCID, so the T cells may come from the graft donor. The input for sequencing was PBMCs, mostly from graft donor cells, taken 360 days after TCRalphabeta/CD19-depleted stem cell transplant.

The CDR3 DNA is TGTGCCAGCAGCCCGGACATCACCTCTTACACAGATACGCAGTATTTT. Protein product: CASSPDITSYTDTQYF. V is TRBV7-3 and J is TRBJ2-3; D perhaps matches TRBD1 (5 bases). This CDR3 spans 16 amino acids. V was cut by 5 bases and J by 2 bases, with 17 bases left in between. Germline V gene sequence: CDR1 SGHTA, CDR2 FQGTGA.